Listed here are 10 T cell receptor beta chains from one sample, sequenced in a study of T cells in Graves' hyperthyroidism and ophthalmopathy. RNA transcripts were the template for amplifying TCR beta CDR3 regions. HTBI primers were employed in a first-round RT-PCR of the TCR CDR3. From the multiplex PCR reads, TCRdb called clonotypes with MiXCR, one entry per CDR3 protein. The sample shows about 700,000 distinct CDR3 sequences, 13% to 15% of them seen only once. Input material: blood. The source is a woman aged 18-30 years with Graves' hyperthyroidism.

The rearrangement joins TRBV9 to TRBJ2-2; D may be TRBD1 (5 bases). The CDR3 runs to 15 residues. Germline V lookup: CDR1 SGDLS, CDR2 YYNGEE. V was pared by 2 bases and J by 2 bases, with 10 bases between. This CDR3 reads CASSVKGANTGELFF. Written as DNA, the CDR3 is TGTGCCAGCAGCGTCAAAGGGGCCAACACCGGGGAGCTGTTTTTT.

The chain employs TRBV10-3 and TRBJ1-5, with D possibly matching TRBD1 (6 bases). This CDR3 region has 17 residues. CDR1 is ENHRY, CDR2 SYGVKD, per germline. Trimming removed 5 bases from V and 3 bases from J, with 20 bases in between. CDR3 DNA: TGTGCCATCAGTAGAGGGGAGGCGGACAGTCCCAATCAGCCCCAGCATTTT. Its protein is CAISRGEADSPNQPQHF.

This clonotype was recorded at least ten times. This chain uses TRBV4-3 with TRBJ1-1; TRBD1 might be the D (5 bases). Germline CDR1 reads LGHNA; CDR2 reads YSLEER. The CDR3 extends over 15 amino acids. With 0 bases removed from V and 3 bases from J, the gap between germline ends came to 11 bases. The CDR3 region is CASSQDTGPDTEAFF. The CDR3 DNA reads TGCGCCAGCAGCCAAGATACGGGGCCAGACACTGAAGCTTTCTTT.

In this sample, this clonotype turned up many times. The chain combines TRBV20-1 with TRBJ1-1; weak D call: TRBD1 (5 bases). The length of the CDR3 is 13 residues. V was cut by 6 bases and J by 2 bases, with 13 bases left in between. CDR1 and CDR2 (germline): DFQATT, SNEGSKA (reference sequence). CDR3 in amino acids: CSAPPGLNTEAFF. The CDR3 DNA follows: TGCAGTGCCCCACCGGGGCTCAACACTGAAGCTTTCTTT.

This clonotype appeared many times. The J gene is TRBJ2-3, the V gene TRBV20-1, with D possibly matching TRBD1 (6 bases). V was shortened by 3 bases and J by 4 bases, with 17 bases between the two germline ends. The germline CDR1 and CDR2 sequences are DFQATT and SNEGSKA (reference sequence). The CDR3 runs 15 residues. CDR3 sequence (DNA): TGCAGTGCTAGTGACGCACAGGGACCGTCAGATACGCAGTATTTT. Translating gives CSASDAQGPSDTQYF.

At least ten counts were recorded for this clonotype. This rearrangement joins TRBV12-3 or TRBV12-4 to TRBJ2-3, with 10 bases fitting TRBD1. This CDR3 comprises 16 residues. J was trimmed by 2 bases and V by 6 bases; bases with no gene match: 8. CDR3 in amino acids: CASSRRTGGFTDTQYF. DNA of the CDR3: TGTGCCAGCAGCCGACGGACAGGGGGGTTCACAGATACGCAGTATTTT.

The sample holds many counts of this clonotype. The V and J genes are TRBV6-1 and TRBJ1-1, with TRBD1 identical over 8 bases. The CDR3 contains 15 residues. J lost 1 base, V lost 5 bases, and 6 bases had no gene match. CDR1 is MNHNS, CDR2 SASEGT, per germline. The CDR3 sequence: CASSSSGTGNTEAFF. CDR3 DNA sequence: TGTGCCAGCAGTTCCTCCGGGACAGGGAACACTGAAGCTTTCTTT.

This clonotype was recorded many times. V is TRBV20-1 and J is TRBJ1-2, with D hard to call. The germline CDR1 and CDR2 sequences are DFQATT and SNEGSKA (reference sequence). Trimming left V 6 bases short and J 8 bases short, with 22 bases between. The CDR3 spans 14 residues. CDR3 residues: CSAKNPGKGVGYTF. CDR3 bases: TGCAGTGCCAAGAATCCTGGAAAAGGAGTCGGCTACACCTTC.

This clonotype was observed at least ten times. The chain couples TRBV30 to TRBJ2-7; tentatively, D is TRBD1 or TRBD2 (5 bases each). The CDR3 length is 14 residues. Germline loops: CDR1 GTSNPN, CDR2 SVGIG (reference sequence). V was cut by 0 bases and J by 0 bases, with 9 bases left in between. In DNA form, the CDR3 reads TGTGCCTGGAGTGTTCCAGGGAGCTCCTACGAGCAGTACTTC. This translates into CAWSVPGSSYEQYF.

This clonotype was detected many times. The V and J genes are TRBV7-2 and TRBJ2-5; D tentatively reads TRBD1 or TRBD2 (5 bases each). This CDR3 spans 14 amino acids. V dropped 5 bases and J dropped 2 bases, with 12 bases sitting between them. CDR1 SGHTA and CDR2 FQGNSA come from the germline V gene. CDR3 sequence reads: CASSPMGRQETQYF. CDR3 coding DNA: TGTGCCAGCAGCCCAATGGGACGGCAAGAGACCCAGTACTTC. The entire variable domain, with the rest obtained from reference TRBV7-2 and TRBJ2-5, is as follows: GAGVSQSPSNKVTEKGKDVELRCDPISGHTALYWYRQSLGQGLEFLIYFQGNSAPDKSGLPSDRFSAERTGGSVSTLTIQRTQQEDSAVYLCASSPMGRQETQYFGPGTRLLVL.